The clone carrying this T cell receptor beta chain was detected only once. This entry comes from a study of cytomegalovirus exposure and HLA in healthy donors. The wider study: The 100 to 150 validation repertoires and the approximately 690 first-cohort repertoires shared a platform, a later analysis reported.

Profiling relied on immunoSEQ multiplex PCR, and the TCRdb table lists in-frame clones only, not all of them. Of tens of thousands of clones in the sample, more than 90% were seen once. V gave up 6 bases and J gave up 3 bases, with 21 bases separating them. The CDR3 loop spans 17 amino acids. Germline assignment: CDR1 SNHLY and CDR2 FYNNEI. The gene calls are TRBV2 and TRBJ2-1; D might be TRBD2 (6 bases). The clonotype originates from a man aged 18 to 29 in good health and CMV-seronegative. Sequencing used PBMCs. In DNA form, the CDR3 reads TGTGCCAGCAGCCCATTGGGGGGACTGGCGCTCTACAATGAGCAGTTCTTC. Its translation: CASSPLGGLALYNEQFF.